This T cell receptor (beta chain) was documented in a study of blood T cell repertoires in COVID-19. Across the study: The cDNA or gDNA used as material had been derived from T cells, B-cell-depleted T cells, or PBMCs.

Authors' processing steps: How many nucleated cells were present was estimated from reference gene primer amplification. Method: immunoSEQ multiplex PCR; TCRdb's copy keeps in-frame clones and lacks some. V, J and clone size were drawn from that table, and D and trimming were deduced from the DNA. The repertoire has about 61,000 clones, 70% to 90% of them found once; the top ten carry more than 12%. The CDR3 runs to 13 residues. Germline CDR1 is MNHEY and CDR2 is SVGAGI. With 6 bases removed from V and 7 bases from J, the gap between germline ends came to 12 bases. The clonotype comes from a human donor in a cohort sampled during active COVID-19. The chain is built from TRBV6-5 and TRBJ1-4; D not certain. The specimen was peripheral blood. The CDR3 DNA sequence: TGTGCCAGCAGACCCGGGTTATCTGAAAAACTGTTTTTT. It specifies CASRPGLSEKLFF.